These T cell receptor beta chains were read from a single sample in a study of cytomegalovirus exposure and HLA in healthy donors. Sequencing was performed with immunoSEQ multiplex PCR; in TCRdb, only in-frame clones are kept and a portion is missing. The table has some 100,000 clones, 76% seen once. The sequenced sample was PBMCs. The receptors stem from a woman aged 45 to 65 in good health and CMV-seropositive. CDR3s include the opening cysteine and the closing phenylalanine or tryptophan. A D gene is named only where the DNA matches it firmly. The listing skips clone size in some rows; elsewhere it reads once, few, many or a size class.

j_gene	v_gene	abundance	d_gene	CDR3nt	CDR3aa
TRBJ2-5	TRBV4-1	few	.	TGCGCCAGCAGCCAGAGTGAGACCCAGTACTTC	CASSQSETQYF
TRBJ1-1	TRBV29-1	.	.	TGCAGCGTTCCTGGGGGCGTGGAAGCTTTCTTT	CSVPGGVEAFF
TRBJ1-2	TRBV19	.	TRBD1	TGTGCCAGTAGTACTCCGGGACAGGGGGCGCGCGGCTACACCTTC	CASSTPGQGARGYTF
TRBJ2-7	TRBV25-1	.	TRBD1	TGTGCCAGCAAGACAGGGGAGTACGAGCAGTACTTC	CASKTGEYEQYF
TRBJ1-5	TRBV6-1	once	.	TGTGCCAGCAGTGGGAGTAGAAATCAGCCCCAGCATTTT	CASSGSRNQPQHF
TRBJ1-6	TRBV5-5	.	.	TGTGCCAGCAGCTTGGGACAGGCTAATTCACCCCTCCACTTT	CASSLGQANSPLHF
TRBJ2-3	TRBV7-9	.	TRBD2	TGTGCCAGCAGCTTTAGCGGGAACACAGATACGCAGTATTTT	CASSFSGNTDTQYF
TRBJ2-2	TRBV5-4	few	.	TGTGCCAGCAGCTCCTGGGCGACCGGGGAGCTGTTTTTT	CASSSWATGELFF
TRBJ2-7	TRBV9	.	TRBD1	TGTGCCAGCAGCCCACAGGGGGCCCCCTACGAGCAGTACTTC	CASSPQGAPYEQYF
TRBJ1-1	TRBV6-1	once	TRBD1	TGTGCCAGCAAGGGACAGGGTTACGGGAACACTGAAGCTTTCTTT	CASKGQGYGNTEAFF
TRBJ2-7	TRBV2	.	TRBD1	TGTGCCAGCCTCCCCGGTCCGGGACAGGGTTCCTACGAGCAGTACTTC	CASLPGPGQGSYEQYF
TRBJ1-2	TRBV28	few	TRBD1	TGTGCCAGCAGTCCGCCTTCGGACAGGAATGGTAACTATGGCTACACCTTC	CASSPPSDRNGNYGYTF
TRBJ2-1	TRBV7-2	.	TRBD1	TGTGCCAGCAGCTTTGGATCCGGACAGGGGACTTACAATGAGCAGTTCTTC	CASSFGSGQGTYNEQFF
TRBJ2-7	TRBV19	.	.	TGTGCCAGTAGTAGGGCCTATAGCTCCTACGAGCAGTACTTC	CASSRAYSSYEQYF
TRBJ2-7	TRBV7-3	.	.	TGTGCCAGCAGCAATGGGCTCGCCTACGAGCAGTACTTC	CASSNGLAYEQYF